These T cell receptor beta chains were read from a single sample in a study of vaccination and CD4 T cells after COVID-19. The antigens of these receptors remain unknown. MiXCR was run by TCRdb on the PCR reads, yielding one entry per CDR3 protein. The sample contains more than 20,000 distinct CDR3 sequences, 35% to 50% of which appear only once. The sample was CD4+ T cells from blood, cultured in vitro, taken about 7 months after SARS-CoV-2 vaccination. The receptors come from a human donor who had recovered from COVID-19. Both conserved end residues are part of each CDR3. The D gene is left open where the match is weak. Rows may omit the clone size; those that give it use once, few, many or a size class.

D,J,size,V,CDR3,DNA
TRBD1,TRBJ1-5,medium-sized,TRBV20-1,CSASDRGRDQPQHF,TGCAGTGCTTCGGACAGGGGGCGGGATCAGCCCCAGCATTTT
TRBD1,TRBJ1-1,few,TRBV20-1,CSARVQGAVSEAFF,TGCAGTGCTAGAGTACAGGGGGCGGTGAGTGAAGCTTTCTTT
NA,TRBJ2-3,NA,TRBV24-1,CATSDYPSDTQYF,TGTGCCACCAGTGATTACCCCTCAGATACGCAGTATTTT
NA,TRBJ1-2,NA,TRBV6-1,CASTLQGHGYTF,TGTGCCAGCACCTTACAGGGACACGGCTACACCTTC
TRBD2,TRBJ2-1,few,TRBV7-2,CASSLVVAGDNEQFF,TGTGCCAGCAGCTTAGTGGTAGCGGGAGACAATGAGCAGTTCTTC
NA,TRBJ2-3,few,TRBV27,CASSLWGQRDTQYF,TGTGCCAGCAGTTTATGGGGGCAAAGGGATACGCAGTATTTT
NA,TRBJ2-7,NA,TRBV28,CASSLEGAYEQYF,TGTGCCAGCAGTTTGGAAGGGGCCTACGAGCAGTACTTC
NA,TRBJ2-3,few,TRBV6-1,CASSRIGVADTQYF,TGTGCCAGCAGCCGTATTGGGGTTGCAGATACGCAGTATTTT
TRBD1,TRBJ2-7,few,TRBV5-1,CASSGTGGSYEQYF,TGCGCCAGCAGCGGAACAGGGGGGTCCTACGAGCAGTACTTC
TRBD1,TRBJ1-6,few,TRBV7-9,CASSYNRGADSPLHF,TGTGCCAGCAGCTATAACAGGGGAGCTGATTCACCCCTCCACTTT
NA,TRBJ1-3,NA,TRBV10-3,CATRDTGPGNTIYF,TGTGCCACCCGGGACACAGGTCCTGGAAACACCATATATTTT
TRBD1,TRBJ2-3,NA,TRBV7-9,CASSFGRGFTDTQYF,TGTGCCAGCAGCTTTGGCAGGGGGTTCACAGATACGCAGTATTTT
NA,TRBJ2-5,NA,TRBV18,CASSPLQGQETQYF,TGTGCCAGCTCACCACTCCAGGGACAAGAGACCCAGTACTTC
NA,TRBJ2-7,once,TRBV6-5,CASSYYGTSSYEQYF,TGTGCCAGCAGTTACTACGGGACGAGCTCCTACGAGCAGTACTTC
TRBD1,TRBJ1-6,NA,TRBV20-1,CSADPGTGINSPLHF,TGCAGTGCTGACCCCGGGACAGGGATTAATTCACCCCTCCACTTT
NA,TRBJ2-5,few,TRBV7-3,CASSPNPRSRETQYF,TGTGCCAGCAGCCCTAACCCTAGATCTAGGGAGACCCAGTACTTC
NA,TRBJ2-7,NA,TRBV27,CASSSRTDYEQYF,TGTGCCAGCAGTTCCCGGACAGACTACGAGCAGTACTTC
NA,TRBJ2-2,NA,TRBV20-1,CSAPTGTSENTGELFF,TGCAGTGCGCCTACCGGGACTTCCGAGAACACCGGGGAGCTGTTTTTT
NA,TRBJ1-1,few,TRBV20-1,CSARQGNTEAFF,TGCAGTGCTAGACAGGGAAACACTGAAGCTTTCTTT
NA,TRBJ1-5,NA,TRBV6-5,CASSSRPKGGNQPQHF,TGTGCCAGCAGTTCAAGACCTAAAGGGGGCAATCAGCCCCAGCATTTT
TRBD1,TRBJ2-3,NA,TRBV4-3,CASSKDRGGTDTQYF,TGCGCCAGCAGTAAGGACAGGGGCGGCACAGATACGCAGTATTTT
NA,TRBJ1-2,NA,TRBV6-5,CASSYSLAARRGYTF,TGTGCCAGCAGTTACTCGTTGGCAGCCCGACGTGGCTACACCTTC
TRBD1,TRBJ1-6,NA,TRBV11-1,CASSLVGTGVSPLHF,TGTGCCAGCAGCCTGGTAGGGACAGGGGTTTCACCCCTCCACTTT
NA,TRBJ2-1,few,TRBV20-1,CSAKNSYNEQFF,TGCAGTGCTAAGAACTCCTACAATGAGCAGTTCTTC
NA,TRBJ2-7,few,TRBV20-1,CSASLSTGTHEQYF,TGCAGTGCTAGCCTCTCAACGGGCACCCACGAGCAGTACTTC
NA,TRBJ2-1,once,TRBV20-1,CSARGSQGSYNEQFF,TGCAGTGCTAGAGGGTCCCAGGGCTCCTACAATGAGCAGTTCTTC
TRBD1,TRBJ1-2,large,TRBV6-5,CASSSRTGDYGYTF,TGTGCCAGCAGTTCCCGGACAGGGGACTATGGCTACACCTTC
TRBD2,TRBJ2-7,NA,TRBV18,CASSGTSGTSYEQYF,TGTGCCAGCTCAGGGACTAGCGGGACGTCTTACGAGCAGTACTTC
TRBD2,TRBJ2-3,few,TRBV4-1,CASSLSGRGTDTQYF,TGCGCCAGCAGCCTTAGCGGGAGAGGCACAGATACGCAGTATTTT
TRBD1,TRBJ1-6,NA,TRBV27,CASSFSGGGSPLHF,TGTGCCAGCAGTTTCTCAGGGGGCGGATCACCCCTCCACTTT
TRBD1,TRBJ1-2,medium-sized,TRBV4-3,CASSQDLGTGVGYTF,TGCGCCAGCAGCCAAGATCTGGGGACAGGGGTAGGCTACACCTTC
NA,TRBJ2-7,NA,TRBV28,CASRLHEQYF,TGTGCCAGCAGGCTTCACGAGCAGTACTTC
NA,TRBJ1-2,NA,TRBV5-4,CASSPREAYGYTF,TGTGCCAGCAGCCCTCGGGAGGCGTATGGCTACACCTTC
NA,TRBJ2-7,NA,TRBV20-1,CSAQTQGLLYEQYF,TGCAGTGCTCAAACTCAGGGGTTGCTTTACGAGCAGTACTTC
NA,TRBJ2-3,NA,TRBV20-1,CSARDQEVADTQYF,TGCAGTGCTAGAGATCAGGAGGTGGCAGATACGCAGTATTTT
NA,TRBJ2-1,once,TRBV29-1,CSVTGYNEQFF,TGCAGCGTTACTGGGTACAATGAGCAGTTCTTC
NA,TRBJ1-1,few,TRBV7-8,CASSPGHLTEAFF,TGTGCCAGCAGCCCGGGACATCTCACTGAAGCTTTCTTT
NA,TRBJ1-6,medium-sized,TRBV20-1,CSAPTGTGNSPLHF,TGCAGTGCTCCTACCGGGACTGGTAATTCACCCCTCCACTTT
TRBD2,TRBJ2-7,few,TRBV6-1,CASSQTSGSGYEQYF,TGTGCCAGCAGCCAGACTAGCGGGAGTGGTTACGAGCAGTACTTC
TRBD1,TRBJ1-5,few,TRBV20-1,CSASSGGGQPQHF,TGCAGTGCTAGTTCAGGGGGCGGTCAGCCCCAGCATTTT
NA,TRBJ1-6,NA,TRBV7-2,CASSYGTVIGSPLHF,TGTGCCAGCAGCTACGGAACCGTTATTGGGTCACCCCTCCACTTT
NA,TRBJ2-5,NA,TRBV20-1,CSARGLPESQETQYF,TGCAGTGCTAGGGGGCTGCCCGAATCCCAAGAGACCCAGTACTTC
TRBD1,TRBJ1-2,few,TRBV7-2,CASSSPDRALYGYTF,TGTGCCAGCAGCTCACCCGACAGGGCTCTTTATGGCTACACCTTC
TRBD1,TRBJ1-1,NA,TRBV7-2,CASSSRQGVTEAFF,TGTGCCAGCAGCTCAAGACAGGGGGTCACTGAAGCTTTCTTT
TRBD2,TRBJ2-1,NA,TRBV7-2,CASSLGGSEQFF,TGTGCCAGCAGCTTAGGCGGGAGCGAGCAGTTCTTC
NA,TRBJ1-2,NA,TRBV27,CASRQWAGNYGYTF,TGTGCCAGCAGACAATGGGCAGGGAACTATGGCTACACCTTC
TRBD1,TRBJ1-2,few,TRBV5-8,CASSDRDSSGYTF,TGTGCCAGCAGCGACCGGGACAGTAGTGGCTACACCTTC